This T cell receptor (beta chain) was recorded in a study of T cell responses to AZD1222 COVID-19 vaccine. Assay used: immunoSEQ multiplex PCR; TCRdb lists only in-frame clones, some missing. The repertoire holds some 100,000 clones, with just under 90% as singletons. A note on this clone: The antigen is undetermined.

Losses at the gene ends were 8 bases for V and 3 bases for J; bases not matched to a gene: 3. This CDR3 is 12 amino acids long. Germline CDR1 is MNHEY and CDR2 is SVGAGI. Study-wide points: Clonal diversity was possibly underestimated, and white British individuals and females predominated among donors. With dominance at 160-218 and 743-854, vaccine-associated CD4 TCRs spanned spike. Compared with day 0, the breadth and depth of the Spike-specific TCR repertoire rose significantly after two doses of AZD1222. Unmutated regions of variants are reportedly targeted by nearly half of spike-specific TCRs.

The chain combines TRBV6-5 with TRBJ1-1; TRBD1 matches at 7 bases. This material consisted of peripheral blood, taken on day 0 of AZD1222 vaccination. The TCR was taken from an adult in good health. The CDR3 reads CASRDRDTEAFF. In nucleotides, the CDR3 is TGTGCCAGCCGGGACAGAGACACTGAAGCTTTCTTT.